Shown below are 8 T cell receptor beta chains from a single sample sequenced in a study of naive and memory T cell subsets. A UMI-containing oligonucleotide was joined by 3' ligation to the TCR cDNA template. Amplification of ligated cDNA took four PCR rounds with SP2 and nested alpha and beta constant primers. One entry per CDR3 protein results from TCRdb running MiXCR on the 5' RACE reads. The data show roughly 60,000 distinct CDR3 sequences, less than 10% seen once. All receptors derive from a female donor in good health.

This clonotype has a count of ten or more. This chain connects TRBV7-3 to TRBJ2-3; TRBD2 agrees at 7 bases. The J segment lost 6 bases and the V segment lost 3 bases, leaving 0 bases of the junction unmatched. Germline V gene lookup returns CDR1 SGHTA and CDR2 FQGTGA. CDR3 length: 12 residues. The CDR3 here is CASSFGRDTQYF. The CDR3, as DNA: TGTGCCAGCAGCTTCGGGAGGGATACGCAGTATTTT.

This clonotype was observed a few times. The chain uses TRBV27 and TRBJ2-7, with TRBD2 matching 11 bases. Per the germline V gene, CDR1 is MNHEY and CDR2 is SMNVEV (reference sequence). The CDR3 consists of 17 residues. Trimming cost V 5 bases and J 6 bases; bases outside gene matches: 15. CDR3 coding DNA: TGTGCCAGCAGTCCGGCGGGGACTAGCGGAGGGCCGGTCGAGCAGTACTTC. Translation gives CASSPAGTSGGPVEQYF.

V and J are TRBV5-1 and TRBJ2-2; 13 nucleotides match TRBD2. The CDR3 length is 17 residues. Germline V gene lookup returns CDR1 SGHRS and CDR2 YFSETQ. Trimming at V came to 4 bases and at J to 6 bases, leaving 9 bases not matched to a gene. DNA of the CDR3: TGCGCCAGCAGCACTAGCGGGGGGGCCCTTGGTGCCGGGGAGCTGTTTTTT. This translates into CASSTSGGALGAGELFF.

The CDR3 loop is CASSSLAGGGETQYF. The CDR3 region has the DNA TGTGCCAGCAGCTCCCTCGCGGGAGGGGGAGAGACCCAGTACTTC. The chain links TRBV28 to TRBJ2-5; TRBD2 matches 9 bases. Germline V gene sequence: CDR1 MDHEN, CDR2 SYDVKM. J gave up 4 bases and V 6 bases, and 9 bases lay outside the gene matches. There are 15 residues in the CDR3.

This clonotype was observed a few times. The genes are TRBV5-1 and TRBJ2-1; 8 positions match TRBD2. The germline V gene has CDR1 SGHRS and CDR2 YFSETQ. J lost 4 bases, V lost 2 bases, and 5 bases had no gene match. The CDR3 consists of 15 residues. The CDR3 reads CASSFSGGTYNEQFF. CDR3 nucleotides: TGCGCCAGCAGCTTCAGCGGGGGAACATACAATGAGCAGTTCTTC. Complete variable domain (other parts from reference TRBV5-1 and TRBJ2-1): KAGVTQTPRYLIKTRGQQVTLSCSPISGHRSVSWYQQTPGQGLQFLFEYFSETQRNKGNFPGRFSGRQFSNSRSEMNVSTLELGDSALYLCASSFSGGTYNEQFFGPGTRLTVL.

There are a few counts of this clonotype. The V call is TRBV6-6, the J call TRBJ2-7, with 8 bases that match TRBD1. The CDR3 extends over 16 amino acids. The trim removed 0 bases at V and 4 bases at J, leaving 8 bases unmatched. Germline V CDR1 and CDR2: MNHNY, SVGAGI (reference sequence). The CDR3 here is CASSYSDPGTGYEQYF. The CDR3 region has the DNA TGTGCCAGCAGTTACTCGGACCCGGGGACAGGATACGAGCAGTACTTC.

The chain is built from TRBV7-9 and TRBJ2-1; D unclear. Germline V gives CDR1 SEHNR, CDR2 FQNEAQ (reference sequence). There are 10 residues in the CDR3. V lost 6 bases and J 15 bases, leaving 12 bases between the germline ends. The CDR3, as DNA: TGTGCCAGCAGTTTGTACCTACTGTTCTTC. It yields the protein CASSLYLLFF.

In this sample, this clonotype turned up a few times. The chain carries TRBV28 and TRBJ2-7; D is possibly TRBD2 (5 bases). V lost 8 bases and J 0 bases, leaving 17 bases between the germline ends. Germline assignment: CDR1 MDHEN and CDR2 SYDVKM. This CDR3 comprises 15 residues. CDR3 sequence (DNA): TGTGCCAGCGGACCTACGACGGGAAGCTCCTACGAGCAGTACTTC. Its translation: CASGPTTGSSYEQYF.